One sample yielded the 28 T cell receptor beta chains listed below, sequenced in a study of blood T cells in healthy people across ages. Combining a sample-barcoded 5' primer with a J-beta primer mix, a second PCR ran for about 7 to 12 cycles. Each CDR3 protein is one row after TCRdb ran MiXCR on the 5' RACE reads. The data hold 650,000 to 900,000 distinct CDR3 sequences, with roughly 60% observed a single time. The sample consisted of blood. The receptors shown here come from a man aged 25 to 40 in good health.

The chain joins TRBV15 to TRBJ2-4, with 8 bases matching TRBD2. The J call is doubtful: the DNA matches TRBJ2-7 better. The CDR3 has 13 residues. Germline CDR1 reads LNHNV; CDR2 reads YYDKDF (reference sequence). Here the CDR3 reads CATSRTRGGEQYF. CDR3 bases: TGTGCCACCAGCAGGACCCGGGGGGGCGAGCAGTACTTC.

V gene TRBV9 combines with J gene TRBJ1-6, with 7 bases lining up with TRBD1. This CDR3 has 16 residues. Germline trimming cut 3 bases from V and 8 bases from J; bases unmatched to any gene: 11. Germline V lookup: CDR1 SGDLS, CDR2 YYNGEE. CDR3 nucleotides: TGTGCCAGCAGCGCATTCGACAGGGAAACTGATTCACCCCTCCACTTT. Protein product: CASSAFDRETDSPLHF. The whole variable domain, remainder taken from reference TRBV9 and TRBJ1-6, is DSGVTQTPKHLITATGQRVTLRCSPRSGDLSVYWYQQSLDQGLQFLIQYYNGEERAKGNILERFSAQQFPDLHSELNLSSLELGDSALYFCASSAFDRETDSPLHFGNGTRLTVT.

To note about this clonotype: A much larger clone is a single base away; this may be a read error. The CDR3 DNA is TGTGCCAGCAGCATAGAGACGGTTTTAGTTAATTCACCCCTCCACTTT. Amino acid sequence: CASSIETVLVNSPLHF. The V and J genes are TRBV7-8 and TRBJ1-6, with unresolved D. This CDR3 is built from 16 residues. Germline V gene data show CDR1 as SGHVS and CDR2 as FQNEAQ. Trimming took 5 bases from V and 6 from J, leaving 17 bases between them.

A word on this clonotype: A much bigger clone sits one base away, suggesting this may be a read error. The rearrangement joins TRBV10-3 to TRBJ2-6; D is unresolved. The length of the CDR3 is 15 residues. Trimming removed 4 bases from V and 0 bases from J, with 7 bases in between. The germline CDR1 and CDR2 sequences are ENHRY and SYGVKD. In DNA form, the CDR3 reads TGTGCCATCAGTGGGGGTTGCTCTGGGGCCAACGTCCTGACTTTC. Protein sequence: CAISGGCSGANVLTF.

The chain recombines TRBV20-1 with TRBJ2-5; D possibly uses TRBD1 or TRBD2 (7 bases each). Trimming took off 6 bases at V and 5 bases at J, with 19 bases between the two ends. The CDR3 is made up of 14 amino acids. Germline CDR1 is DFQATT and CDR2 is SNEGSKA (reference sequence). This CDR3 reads CSALDGRGQETQYF. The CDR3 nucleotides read TGCAGTGCCCTCGATGGGAGGGGGCAGGAGACCCAGTACTTC.

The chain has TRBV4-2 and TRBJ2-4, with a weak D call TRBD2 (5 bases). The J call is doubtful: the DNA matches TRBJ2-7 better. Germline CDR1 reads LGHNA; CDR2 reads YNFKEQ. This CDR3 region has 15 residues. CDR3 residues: CASSQEGTRRYEQYF. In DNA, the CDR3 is TGTGCCAGCAGCCAAGAGGGCACTAGGCGCTACGAGCAGTACTTC.

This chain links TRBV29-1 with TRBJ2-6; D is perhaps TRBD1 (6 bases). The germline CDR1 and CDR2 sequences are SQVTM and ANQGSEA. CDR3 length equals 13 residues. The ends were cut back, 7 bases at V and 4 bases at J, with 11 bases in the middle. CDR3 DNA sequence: TGCAGCGCGCAGGGGTACGGGGCCAACGTCCTGACTTTC. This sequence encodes CSAQGYGANVLTF.

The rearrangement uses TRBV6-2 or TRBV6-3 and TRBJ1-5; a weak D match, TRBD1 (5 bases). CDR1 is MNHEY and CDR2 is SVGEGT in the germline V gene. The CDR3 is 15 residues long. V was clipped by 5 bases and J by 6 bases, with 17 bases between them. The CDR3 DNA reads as TGTGCCAGCAGTAGCAGAGGGGACTTTAGTCAGCCCCAGCATTTT. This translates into CASSSRGDFSQPQHF.

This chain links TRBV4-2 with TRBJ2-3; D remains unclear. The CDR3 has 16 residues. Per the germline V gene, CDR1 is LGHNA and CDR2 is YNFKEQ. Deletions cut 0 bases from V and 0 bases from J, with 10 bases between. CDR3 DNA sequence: TGTGCCAGCAGCCAAGATTCCAGCGAAAGCACAGATACGCAGTATTTT. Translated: CASSQDSSESTDTQYF.

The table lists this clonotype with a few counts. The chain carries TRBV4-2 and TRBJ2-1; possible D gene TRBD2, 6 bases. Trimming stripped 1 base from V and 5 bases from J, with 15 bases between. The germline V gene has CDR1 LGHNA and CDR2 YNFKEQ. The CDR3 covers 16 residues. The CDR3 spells CASSQGHAGSNNEQFF. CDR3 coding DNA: TGTGCCAGCAGCCAAGGACACGCGGGATCTAACAATGAGCAGTTCTTC.

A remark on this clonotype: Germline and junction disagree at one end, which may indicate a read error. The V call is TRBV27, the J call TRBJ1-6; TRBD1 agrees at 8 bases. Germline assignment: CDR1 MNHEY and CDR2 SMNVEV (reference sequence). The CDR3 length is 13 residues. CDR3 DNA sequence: TGTGCCAGCCGATGGGACAGGACAACACCCCTCCAATTT. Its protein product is CASRWDRTTPLQF.

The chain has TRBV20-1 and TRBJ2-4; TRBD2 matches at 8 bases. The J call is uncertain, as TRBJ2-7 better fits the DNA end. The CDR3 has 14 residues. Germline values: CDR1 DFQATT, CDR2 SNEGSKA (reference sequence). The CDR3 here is CSAGRSGGHSEQYF. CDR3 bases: TGCAGTGCGGGGCGAAGCGGGGGCCACTCCGAGCAGTACTTC.

As DNA, the CDR3 is TGTGCCAGCAGTGACTCATCTTGGGCGGGTCCACCCCTCCACTTT. Translation gives CASSDSSWAGPPLHF. The genes are TRBV25-1 and TRBJ1-6; the D is unclear. V was shortened by 3 bases and J by 11 bases, with 17 bases between the two germline ends. CDR1 MGHDK and CDR2 SYGVNS come from the germline V gene. This CDR3 has 15 amino acids.

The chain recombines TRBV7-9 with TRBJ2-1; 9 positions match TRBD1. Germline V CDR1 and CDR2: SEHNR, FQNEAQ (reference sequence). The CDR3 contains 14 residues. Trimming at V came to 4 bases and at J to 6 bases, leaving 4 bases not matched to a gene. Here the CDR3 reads CASSSDRGRNEQFF. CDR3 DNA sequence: TGTGCCAGCAGCTCGGACAGGGGACGCAATGAGCAGTTCTTC. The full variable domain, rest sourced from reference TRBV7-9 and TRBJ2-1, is DTGVSQNPRHKITKRGQNVTFRCDPISEHNRLYWYRQTLGQGPEFLTYFQNEAQLEKSRLLSDRFSAERPKGSFSTLEIQRTEQGDSAMYLCASSSDRGRNEQFFGPGTRLTVL.

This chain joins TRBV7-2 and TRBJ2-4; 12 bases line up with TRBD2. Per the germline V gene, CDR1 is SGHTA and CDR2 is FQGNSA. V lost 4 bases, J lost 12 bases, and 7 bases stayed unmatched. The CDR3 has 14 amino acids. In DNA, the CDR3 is TGTGCCAGCAGCTCTCGGACTAGCGGGGAATCTCAGTACTTC. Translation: CASSSRTSGESQYF.

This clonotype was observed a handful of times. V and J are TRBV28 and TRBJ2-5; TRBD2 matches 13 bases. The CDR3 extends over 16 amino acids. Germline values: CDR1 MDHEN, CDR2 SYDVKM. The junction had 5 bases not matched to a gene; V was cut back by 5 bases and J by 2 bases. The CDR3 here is CASSDGTSGVQETQYF. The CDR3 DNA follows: TGTGCCAGCAGTGACGGGACTAGCGGGGTTCAAGAGACCCAGTACTTC.

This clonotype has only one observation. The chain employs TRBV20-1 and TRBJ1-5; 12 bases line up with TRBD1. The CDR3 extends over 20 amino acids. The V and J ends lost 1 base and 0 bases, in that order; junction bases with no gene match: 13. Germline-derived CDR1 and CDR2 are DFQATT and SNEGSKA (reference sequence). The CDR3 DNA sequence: TGCAGTGCTAGAGTTCCTACCGGGACAGGGGGCGGAGATAGCAATCAGCCCCAGCATTTT. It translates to CSARVPTGTGGGDSNQPQHF.

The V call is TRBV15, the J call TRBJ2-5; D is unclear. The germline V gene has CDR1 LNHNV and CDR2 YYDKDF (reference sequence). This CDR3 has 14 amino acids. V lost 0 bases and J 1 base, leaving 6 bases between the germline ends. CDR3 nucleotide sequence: TGTGCCACCAGCAGAGATCCTGGCCAAGAGACCCAGTACTTC. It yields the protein CATSRDPGQETQYF.

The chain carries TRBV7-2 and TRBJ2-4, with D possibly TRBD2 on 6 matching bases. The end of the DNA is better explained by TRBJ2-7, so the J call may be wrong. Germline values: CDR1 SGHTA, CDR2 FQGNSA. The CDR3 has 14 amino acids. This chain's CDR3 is CASSFVEGSYEQYF. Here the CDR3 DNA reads TGTGCCAGCAGCTTCGTGGAGGGAAGCTACGAGCAGTACTTC.

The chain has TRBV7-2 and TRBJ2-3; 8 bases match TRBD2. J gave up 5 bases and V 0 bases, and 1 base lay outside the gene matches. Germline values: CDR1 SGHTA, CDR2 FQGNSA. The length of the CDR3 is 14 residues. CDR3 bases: TGTGCCAGCAGCTTAGCCGGGGGGGGAGATACGCAGTATTTT. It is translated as CASSLAGGGDTQYF.

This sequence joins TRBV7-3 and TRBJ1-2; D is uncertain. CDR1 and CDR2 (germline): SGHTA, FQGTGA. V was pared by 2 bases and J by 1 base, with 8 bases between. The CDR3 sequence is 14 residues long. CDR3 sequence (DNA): TGTGCCAGCAGCTTACTGCCTCTTAACTATGGCTACACCTTC. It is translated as CASSLLPLNYGYTF.

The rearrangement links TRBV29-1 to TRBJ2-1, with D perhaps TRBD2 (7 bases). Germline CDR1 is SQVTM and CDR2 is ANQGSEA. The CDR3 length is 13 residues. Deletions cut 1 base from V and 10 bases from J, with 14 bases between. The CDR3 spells CSVEVSRGGEQFF. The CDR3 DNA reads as TGCAGCGTTGAAGTATCTAGGGGGGGAGAGCAGTTCTTC.

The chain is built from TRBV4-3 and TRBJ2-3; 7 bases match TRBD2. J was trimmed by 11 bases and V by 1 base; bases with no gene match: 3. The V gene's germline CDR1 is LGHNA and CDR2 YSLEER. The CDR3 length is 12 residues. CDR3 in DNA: TGCGCCAGCAGCCAAGCGACTAGCAGGCAGTATTTT. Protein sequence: CASSQATSRQYF.

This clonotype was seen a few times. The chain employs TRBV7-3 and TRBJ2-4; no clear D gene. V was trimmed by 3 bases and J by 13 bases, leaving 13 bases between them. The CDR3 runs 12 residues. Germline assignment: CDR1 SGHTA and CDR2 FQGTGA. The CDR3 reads CASSLSRREQYF. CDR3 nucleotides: TGTGCCAGCAGCTTGTCCCGCCGAGAGCAGTACTTC.

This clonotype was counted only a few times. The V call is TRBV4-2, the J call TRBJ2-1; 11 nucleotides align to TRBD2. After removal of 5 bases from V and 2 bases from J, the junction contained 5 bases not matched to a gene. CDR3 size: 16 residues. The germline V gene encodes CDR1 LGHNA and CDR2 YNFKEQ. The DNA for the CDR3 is TGTGCCAGCAGCAGAATACTAGCGGGGGCCTACAATGAGCAGTTCTTC. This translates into CASSRILAGAYNEQFF.

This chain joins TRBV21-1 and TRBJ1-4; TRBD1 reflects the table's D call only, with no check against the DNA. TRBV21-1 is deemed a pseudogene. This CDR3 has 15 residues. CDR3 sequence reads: CASSKEGQLMRKLFF. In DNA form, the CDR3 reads TGTGCCAGCAGCAAAGAGGGGCAGTTAATGCGGAAACTGTTTTTT.

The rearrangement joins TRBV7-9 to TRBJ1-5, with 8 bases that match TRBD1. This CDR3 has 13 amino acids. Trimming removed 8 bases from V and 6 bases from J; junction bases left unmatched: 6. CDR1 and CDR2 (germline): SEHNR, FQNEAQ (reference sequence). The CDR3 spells CASSQGASQPQHF. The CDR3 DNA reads TGTGCCAGCTCCCAGGGGGCTAGTCAGCCCCAGCATTTT.

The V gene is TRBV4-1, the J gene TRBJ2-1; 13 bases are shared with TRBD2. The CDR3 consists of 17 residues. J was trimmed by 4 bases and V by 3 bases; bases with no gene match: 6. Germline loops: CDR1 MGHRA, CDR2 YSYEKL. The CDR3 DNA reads TGCGCCAGCAGCCACACGGGACTAGCGGGGCAATACAATGAGCAGTTCTTC. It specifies CASSHTGLAGQYNEQFF.